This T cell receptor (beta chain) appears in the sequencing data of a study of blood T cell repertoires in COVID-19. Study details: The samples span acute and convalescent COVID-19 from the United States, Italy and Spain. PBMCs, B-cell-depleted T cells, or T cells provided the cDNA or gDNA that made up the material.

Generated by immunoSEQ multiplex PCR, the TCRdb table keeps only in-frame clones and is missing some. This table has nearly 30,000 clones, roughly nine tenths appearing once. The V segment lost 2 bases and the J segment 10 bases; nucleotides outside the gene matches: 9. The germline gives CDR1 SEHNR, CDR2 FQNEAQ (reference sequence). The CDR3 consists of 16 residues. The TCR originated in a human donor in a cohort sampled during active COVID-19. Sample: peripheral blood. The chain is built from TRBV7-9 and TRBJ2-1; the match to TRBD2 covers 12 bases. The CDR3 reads CASSLSPLAGGWEQFF. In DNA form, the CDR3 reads TGTGCCAGCAGCTTATCGCCACTAGCGGGGGGCTGGGAGCAGTTCTTC.